These T cell receptor beta chains were read from a single sample in a study of blood T cell repertoires in COVID-19. The protocol was immunoSEQ multiplex PCR, while the TCRdb copy is restricted to in-frame clones and leaves out a portion. This table has 100,000 to 150,000 clones, about 83% appearing once. Sample: peripheral blood. The source of these receptors is a woman in her forties or fifties with acute or convalescent COVID-19. The CDR3 runs from the conserved cysteine through the conserved F or W. A D gene is named only where the DNA matches it firmly. Not every row has a clone size; where given, it reads once, few, many or a size class.

abundance: NA
v_gene: TRBV7-2
j_gene: TRBJ1-2
len: 12
d_gene: NA
CDR3nt: TGTGCCAGCAGTCAGGGGAACTATGGCTACACCTTC
CDR3aa: CASSQGNYGYTF

abundance: once
v_gene: TRBV5-6
j_gene: TRBJ1-2
len: 13
d_gene: NA
CDR3nt: TGTGCCAGCAGCTTGGACACCTTCTATGGCTACACCTTC
CDR3aa: CASSLDTFYGYTF

abundance: NA
v_gene: TRBV18
j_gene: TRBJ2-7
len: 15
d_gene: TRBD2
CDR3nt: TGTGCCAGCTCACCTCAGCGGGGTTCACCCTACGAGCAGTACTTC
CDR3aa: CASSPQRGSPYEQYF

abundance: NA
v_gene: TRBV6-5
j_gene: TRBJ2-7
len: 15
d_gene: NA
CDR3nt: TGTGCCAGCAGTAGAGGTGAGGGACACAACTACGAGCAGTACTTC
CDR3aa: CASSRGEGHNYEQYF

abundance: once
v_gene: TRBV7-2
j_gene: TRBJ2-2
len: 14
d_gene: TRBD2
CDR3nt: TGTGCCACCCTAGCGGGAGCGGGAATCGGGGAGCTGTTTTTT
CDR3aa: CATLAGAGIGELFF

abundance: NA
v_gene: TRBV30
j_gene: TRBJ1-1
len: 15
d_gene: NA
CDR3nt: TGTGCCTGGGGGTCGATGACAGGTATGAACACTGAAGCTTTCTTT
CDR3aa: CAWGSMTGMNTEAFF

abundance: NA
v_gene: TRBV7-3
j_gene: TRBJ2-6
len: 15
d_gene: NA
CDR3nt: TGTGCCAGCAGCTTAACCGGTGCTGGGGCCAACGTCCTGACTTTC
CDR3aa: CASSLTGAGANVLTF

abundance: NA
v_gene: TRBV19
j_gene: TRBJ1-1
len: 14
d_gene: NA
CDR3nt: TGTGCCAGTCTAGGCTACACGCCGAACACTGAAGCTTTCTTT
CDR3aa: CASLGYTPNTEAFF

abundance: NA
v_gene: TRBV24-1
j_gene: TRBJ1-5
len: 16
d_gene: TRBD1
CDR3nt: TGTGCCACCAGTGCCGCAATACAGGGGATAAATCAGCCCCAGCATTTT
CDR3aa: CATSAAIQGINQPQHF

abundance: few
v_gene: TRBV6-5
j_gene: TRBJ1-1
len: 13
d_gene: NA
CDR3nt: TGTGCCAGCAAACGCCCCCCGGGGGGTGTAGCTTTCTTT
CDR3aa: CASKRPPGGVAFF

abundance: NA
v_gene: TRBV5-4
j_gene: TRBJ1-1
len: 16
d_gene: TRBD1
CDR3nt: TGTGCCAGCAGCCCTCAGGGGGCGCGTGGGAGCACTGAAGCTTTCTTT
CDR3aa: CASSPQGARGSTEAFF

abundance: once
v_gene: TRBV19
j_gene: TRBJ1-5
len: 16
d_gene: TRBD1
CDR3nt: TGTGCCAGTAGTTGGTCTCAGGGGGCAAGAAATCAGCCCCAGCATTTT
CDR3aa: CASSWSQGARNQPQHF

abundance: NA
v_gene: TRBV6-5
j_gene: TRBJ2-1
len: 13
d_gene: TRBD2
CDR3nt: TGTGCCCTGGGGGAGGGTGGGTTCTACGAGCAGTTCTTC
CDR3aa: CALGEGGFYEQFF

abundance: NA
v_gene: TRBV4-3
j_gene: TRBJ1-6
len: 13
d_gene: NA
CDR3nt: TGCGCCAGCAGCCACCCAGGAGGTTCACCCCTCCACTTT
CDR3aa: CASSHPGGSPLHF

abundance: NA
v_gene: TRBV4-1
j_gene: TRBJ1-5
len: 16
d_gene: TRBD1
CDR3nt: TGCGCCAGCAGCCAAGATCTTAACAGGGGGGCGGAGCCCCAGCATTTT
CDR3aa: CASSQDLNRGAEPQHF

abundance: NA
v_gene: TRBV7-6
j_gene: TRBJ2-2
len: 17
d_gene: NA
CDR3nt: TGTGCCAGCAGCTCATATAGGGCAGGGACTGTCGCCGGGGAGCTGTTTTTT
CDR3aa: CASSSYRAGTVAGELFF

abundance: NA
v_gene: TRBV6-5
j_gene: TRBJ1-2
len: 14
d_gene: NA
CDR3nt: TGTGCCAGCAGTTGGGCGGGAATGAACTATGGCTACACCTTC
CDR3aa: CASSWAGMNYGYTF

abundance: NA
v_gene: TRBV18
j_gene: TRBJ1-2
len: 18
d_gene: NA
CDR3nt: TGTGCCAGCTCACCGATGGAGATAACAGGGTGGGCTAACTATGGCTACACCTTC
CDR3aa: CASSPMEITGWANYGYTF

abundance: NA
v_gene: TRBV27
j_gene: TRBJ1-1
len: 15
d_gene: NA
CDR3nt: TGTGCCAGCAGTTTTTACGGGTTAGCGAACACTGAAGCTTTCTTT
CDR3aa: CASSFYGLANTEAFF

abundance: NA
v_gene: TRBV6-6
j_gene: TRBJ2-7
len: 16
d_gene: NA
CDR3nt: TGTGCCAGCAGAGCTTTAGGCCGGGGTCTTGTAGACGAGCAGTACTTC
CDR3aa: CASRALGRGLVDEQYF

abundance: NA
v_gene: TRBV12-3/TRBV12-4
j_gene: TRBJ1-2
len: 13
d_gene: NA
CDR3nt: TGTGCCAGCAGTTTTCAGGGGAGTCATGGCTACACCTTC
CDR3aa: CASSFQGSHGYTF

abundance: few
v_gene: TRBV25-1
j_gene: TRBJ1-5
len: 13
d_gene: NA
CDR3nt: TGTGCCAGCAGTGAATCCCTGAATCAGCCCCAGCATTTT
CDR3aa: CASSESLNQPQHF

abundance: NA
v_gene: TRBV19
j_gene: TRBJ1-1
len: 11
d_gene: NA
CDR3nt: TGTGCCAGTAGTATACTATCTGAAGCTTTCTTT
CDR3aa: CASSILSEAFF

abundance: NA
v_gene: TRBV10-2
j_gene: TRBJ1-1
len: 13
d_gene: NA
CDR3nt: TGCGCCAGCACTCAGGGTTTAGGGACTGAAGCTTTCTTT
CDR3aa: CASTQGLGTEAFF

abundance: once
v_gene: TRBV30
j_gene: TRBJ1-5
len: 14
d_gene: TRBD1
CDR3nt: TGTGCCTGGAGTACCGGACAGGGTATCCAGCCCCAGCATTTT
CDR3aa: CAWSTGQGIQPQHF

abundance: NA
v_gene: TRBV2
j_gene: TRBJ1-2
len: 15
d_gene: NA
CDR3nt: TGTGCCTTTACCCGAGAGCGCAGGGGTAACTATGGCTACACCTTC
CDR3aa: CAFTRERRGNYGYTF

abundance: few
v_gene: TRBV2
j_gene: TRBJ1-1
len: 13
d_gene: NA
CDR3nt: TGTGCCAGCAATCTCAGGAAAGACACTGAAGCTTTCTTT
CDR3aa: CASNLRKDTEAFF